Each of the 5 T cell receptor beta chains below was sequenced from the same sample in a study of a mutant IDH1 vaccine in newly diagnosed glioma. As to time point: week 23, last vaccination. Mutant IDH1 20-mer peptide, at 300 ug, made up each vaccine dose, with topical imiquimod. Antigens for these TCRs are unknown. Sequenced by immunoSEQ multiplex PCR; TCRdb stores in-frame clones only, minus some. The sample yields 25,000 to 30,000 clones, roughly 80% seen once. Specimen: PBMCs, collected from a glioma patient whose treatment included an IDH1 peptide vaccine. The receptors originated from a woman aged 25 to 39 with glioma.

CDR3 loop: CASRTGRQETQYF. DNA for the CDR3: TGTGCCAGCAGGACAGGGCGCCAAGAGACCCAGTACTTC. The J gene is TRBJ2-5, the V gene TRBV7-9, with 7 bases lining up with TRBD1. The length of the CDR3 is 13 residues. The V segment lost 6 bases and the J segment 1 base; nucleotides outside the gene matches: 2. Germline V gene data show CDR1 as SEHNR and CDR2 as FQNEAQ (reference sequence).

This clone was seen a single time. CDR3 protein: CASSPTSGGWGETQYF. CDR3 bases: TGTGCCAGCAGCCCTACTAGCGGGGGCTGGGGAGAGACCCAGTACTTC. This chain joins TRBV9 and TRBJ2-5, with 11 nucleotides matching TRBD2. Germline CDR1 reads SGDLS; CDR2 reads YYNGEE. J lost 4 bases, V lost 4 bases, and 9 bases had no gene match. The CDR3 is 16 residues long.

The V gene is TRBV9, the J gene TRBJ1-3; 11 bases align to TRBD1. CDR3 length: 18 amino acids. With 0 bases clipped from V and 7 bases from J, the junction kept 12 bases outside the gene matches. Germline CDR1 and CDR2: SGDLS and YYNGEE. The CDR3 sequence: CASSVVRRGWDRGNTIYF. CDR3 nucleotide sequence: TGTGCCAGCAGCGTAGTTCGGCGGGGCTGGGACAGGGGGAACACCATATATTTT.

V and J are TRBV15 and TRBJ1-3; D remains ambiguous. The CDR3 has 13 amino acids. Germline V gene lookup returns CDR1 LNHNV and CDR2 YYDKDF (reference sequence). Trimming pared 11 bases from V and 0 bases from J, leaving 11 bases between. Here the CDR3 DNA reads TGTGCCTACCGGGCTAGCTCTGGAAACACCATATATTTT. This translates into CAYRASSGNTIYF.

The CDR3 nucleotides read TGTGCCAGCAGCTTGAGGGCGGGGGCGAGTTACGAGCAGTACTTC. This translates into CASSLRAGASYEQYF. The chain joins TRBV5-4 to TRBJ2-7, with D tentatively TRBD2 (7 bases). CDR1 SGHNT and CDR2 YYREEE come from the germline V gene (reference sequence). The CDR3 covers 15 residues. The V end lost 1 base, the J end lost 4 bases, and 15 bases lay between the germline ends.